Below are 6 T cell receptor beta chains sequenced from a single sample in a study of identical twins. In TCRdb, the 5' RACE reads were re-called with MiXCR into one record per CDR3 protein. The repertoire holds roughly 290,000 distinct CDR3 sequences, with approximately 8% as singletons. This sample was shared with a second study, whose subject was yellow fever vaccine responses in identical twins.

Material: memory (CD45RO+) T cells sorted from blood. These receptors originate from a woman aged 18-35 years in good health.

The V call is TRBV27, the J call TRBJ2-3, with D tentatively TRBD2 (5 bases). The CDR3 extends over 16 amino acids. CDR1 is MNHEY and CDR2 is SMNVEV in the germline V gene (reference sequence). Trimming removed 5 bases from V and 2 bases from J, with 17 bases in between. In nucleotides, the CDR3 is TGTGCCAGCAGTCCACTACTAGTCTGGAACACAGATACGCAGTATTTT. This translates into CASSPLLVWNTDTQYF.

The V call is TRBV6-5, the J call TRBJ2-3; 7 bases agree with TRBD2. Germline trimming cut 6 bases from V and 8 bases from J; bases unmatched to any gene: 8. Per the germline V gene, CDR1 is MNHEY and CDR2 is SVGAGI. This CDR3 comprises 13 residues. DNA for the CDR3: TGTGCCAGCAGATTAAGACTAGCCGGTACGCAGTATTTT. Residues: CASRLRLAGTQYF.

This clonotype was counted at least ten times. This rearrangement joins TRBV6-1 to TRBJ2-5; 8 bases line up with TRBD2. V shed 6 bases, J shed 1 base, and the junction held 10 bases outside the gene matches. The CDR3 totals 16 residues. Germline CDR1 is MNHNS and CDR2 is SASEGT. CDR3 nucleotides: TGTGCCAGCAGGCCATGGGTTAGCGGGGCCCAAGAGACCCAGTACTTC. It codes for CASRPWVSGAQETQYF.

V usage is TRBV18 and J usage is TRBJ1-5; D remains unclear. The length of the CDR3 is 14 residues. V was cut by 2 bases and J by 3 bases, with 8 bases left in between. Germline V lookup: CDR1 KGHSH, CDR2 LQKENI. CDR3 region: CASSPEIVNQPQHF. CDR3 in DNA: TGTGCCAGCTCACCAGAAATTGTCAATCAGCCCCAGCATTTT.

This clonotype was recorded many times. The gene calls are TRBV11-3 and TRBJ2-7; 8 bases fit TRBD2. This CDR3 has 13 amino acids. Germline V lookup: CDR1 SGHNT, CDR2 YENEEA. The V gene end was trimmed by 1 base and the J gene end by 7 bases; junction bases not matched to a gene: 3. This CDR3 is CASSLGTSSEQYF. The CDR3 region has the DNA TGTGCCAGCAGCTTAGGGACTAGCTCAGAGCAGTACTTC.

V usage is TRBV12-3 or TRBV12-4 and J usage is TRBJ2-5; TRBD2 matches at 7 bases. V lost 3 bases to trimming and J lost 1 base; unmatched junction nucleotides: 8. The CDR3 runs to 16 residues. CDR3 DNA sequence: TGTGCCAGCAGTTTCGGGCTAGCGGACTTCCAAGAGACCCAGTACTTC. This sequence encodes CASSFGLADFQETQYF.